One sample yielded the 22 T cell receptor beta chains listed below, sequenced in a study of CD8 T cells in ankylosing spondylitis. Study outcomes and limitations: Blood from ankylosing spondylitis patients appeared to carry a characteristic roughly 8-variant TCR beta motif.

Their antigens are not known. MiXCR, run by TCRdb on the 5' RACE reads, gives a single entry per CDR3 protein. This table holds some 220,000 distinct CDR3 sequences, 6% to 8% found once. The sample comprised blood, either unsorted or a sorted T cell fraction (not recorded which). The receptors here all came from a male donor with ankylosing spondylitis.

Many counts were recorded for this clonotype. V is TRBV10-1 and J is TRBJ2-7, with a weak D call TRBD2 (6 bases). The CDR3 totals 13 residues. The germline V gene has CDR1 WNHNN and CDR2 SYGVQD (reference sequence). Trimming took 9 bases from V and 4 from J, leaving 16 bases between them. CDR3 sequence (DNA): TGCGCCAGTGAGTCGATGGAGGGGTACGAGCAGTACTTC. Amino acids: CASESMEGYEQYF.

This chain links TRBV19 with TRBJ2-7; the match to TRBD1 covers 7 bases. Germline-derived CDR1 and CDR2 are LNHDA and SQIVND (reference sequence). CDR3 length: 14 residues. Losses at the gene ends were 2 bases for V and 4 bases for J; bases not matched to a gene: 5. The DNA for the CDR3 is TGTGCCAGTAGTATATCAGGGACAGCATACGAGCAGTACTTC. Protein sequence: CASSISGTAYEQYF.

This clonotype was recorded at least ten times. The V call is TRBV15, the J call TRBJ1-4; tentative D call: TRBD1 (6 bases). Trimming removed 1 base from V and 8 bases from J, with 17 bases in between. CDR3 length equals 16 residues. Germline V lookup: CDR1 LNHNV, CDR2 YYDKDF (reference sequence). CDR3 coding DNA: TGTGCCACCAGCAGAGCCGGGGGGGGCCAGAGGGAAAAACTGTTTTTT. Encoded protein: CATSRAGGGQREKLFF.

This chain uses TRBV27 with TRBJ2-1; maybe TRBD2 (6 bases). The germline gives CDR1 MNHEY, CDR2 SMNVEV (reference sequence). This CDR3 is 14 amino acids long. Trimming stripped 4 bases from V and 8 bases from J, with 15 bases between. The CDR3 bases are TGTGCCAGCAGTTATAGCGGCCCCGAGCATGAGCAGTTCTTC. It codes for CASSYSGPEHEQFF.

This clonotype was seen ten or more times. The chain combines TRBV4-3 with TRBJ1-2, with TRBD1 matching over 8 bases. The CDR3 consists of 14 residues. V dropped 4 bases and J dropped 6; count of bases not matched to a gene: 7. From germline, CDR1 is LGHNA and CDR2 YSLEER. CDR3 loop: CASSPDRGRDGYTF. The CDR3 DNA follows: TGCGCCAGCAGCCCCGACAGGGGAAGAGATGGCTACACCTTC.

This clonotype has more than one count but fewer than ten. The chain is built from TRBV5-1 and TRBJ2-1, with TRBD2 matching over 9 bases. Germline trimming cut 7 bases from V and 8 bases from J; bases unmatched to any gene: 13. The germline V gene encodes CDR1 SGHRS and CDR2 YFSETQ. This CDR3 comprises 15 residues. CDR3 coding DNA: TGCGCCAGCGGAACCGGGACTAGCATCCCCTATGAGCAGTTCTTC. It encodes CASGTGTSIPYEQFF.

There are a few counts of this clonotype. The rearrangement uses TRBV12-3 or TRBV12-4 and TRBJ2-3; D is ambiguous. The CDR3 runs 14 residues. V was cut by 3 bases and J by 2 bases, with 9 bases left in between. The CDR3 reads CASSFRASTDTQYF. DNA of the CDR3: TGTGCCAGCAGTTTTCGGGCCTCCACAGATACGCAGTATTTT.

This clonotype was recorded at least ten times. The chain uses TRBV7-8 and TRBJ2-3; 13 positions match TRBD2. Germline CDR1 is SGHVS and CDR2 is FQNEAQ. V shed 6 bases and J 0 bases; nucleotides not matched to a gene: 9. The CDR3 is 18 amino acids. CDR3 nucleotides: TGTGCCAGCAGTTCCGGGACTAGCGGGAAATGGAGCACAGATACGCAGTATTTT. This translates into CASSSGTSGKWSTDTQYF. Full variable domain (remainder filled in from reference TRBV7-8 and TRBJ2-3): GAGVSQSPRYKVAKRGQDVALRCDPISGHVSLFWYQQALGQGPEFLTYFQNEAQLDKSGLPSDRFFAERPEGSVSTLKIQRTQQEDSAVYLCASSSGTSGKWSTDTQYFGPGTRLTVL.

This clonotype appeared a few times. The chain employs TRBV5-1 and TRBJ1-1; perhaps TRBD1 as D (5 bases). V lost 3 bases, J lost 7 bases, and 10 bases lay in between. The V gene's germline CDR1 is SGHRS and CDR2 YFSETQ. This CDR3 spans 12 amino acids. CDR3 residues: CASSYTGHEAFF. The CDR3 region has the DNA TGCGCCAGCAGCTATACAGGCCATGAAGCTTTCTTT.

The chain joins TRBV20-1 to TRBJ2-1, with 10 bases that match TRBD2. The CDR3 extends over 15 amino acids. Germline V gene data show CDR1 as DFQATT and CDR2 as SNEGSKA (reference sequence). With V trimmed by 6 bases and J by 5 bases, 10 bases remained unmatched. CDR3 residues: CSAPTLAGLDNEQFF. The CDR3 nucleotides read TGCAGTGCCCCCACACTAGCGGGACTAGACAATGAGCAGTTCTTC.

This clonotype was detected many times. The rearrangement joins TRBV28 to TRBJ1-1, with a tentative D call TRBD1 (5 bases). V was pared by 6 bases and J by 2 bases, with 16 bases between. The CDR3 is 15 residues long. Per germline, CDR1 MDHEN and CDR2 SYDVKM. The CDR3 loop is CASRQPGTLNTEAFF. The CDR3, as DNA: TGTGCCAGCAGGCAGCCCGGGACGCTCAACACTGAAGCTTTCTTT.

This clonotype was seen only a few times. The CDR3 protein is CASSLVGGNRKSYTF. The DNA of the CDR3 is TGTGCCAGCAGCTTAGTGGGAGGGAATCGGAAAAGCTACACCTTC. V gene TRBV7-8 combines with J gene TRBJ1-2; D uncertain. Trimming stripped 1 base from V and 9 bases from J, with 18 bases between. Germline loops: CDR1 SGHVS, CDR2 FQNEAQ. The CDR3 sequence is 15 residues long.

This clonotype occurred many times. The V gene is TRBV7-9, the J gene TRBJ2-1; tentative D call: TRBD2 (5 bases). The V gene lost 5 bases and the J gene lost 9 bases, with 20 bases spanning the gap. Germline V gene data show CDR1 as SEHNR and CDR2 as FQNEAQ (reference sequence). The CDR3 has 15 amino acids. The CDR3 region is CASSPEILASGEQFF. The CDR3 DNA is TGTGCCAGCAGCCCGGAGATTCTAGCTTCCGGTGAGCAGTTCTTC.

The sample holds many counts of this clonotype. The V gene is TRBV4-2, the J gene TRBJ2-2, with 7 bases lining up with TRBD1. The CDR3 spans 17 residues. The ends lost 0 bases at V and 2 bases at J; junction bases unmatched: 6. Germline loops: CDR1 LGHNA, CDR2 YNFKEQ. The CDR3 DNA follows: TGTGCCAGCAGCCAAGATTGGTACAGGGGCAACACCGGGGAGCTGTTTTTT. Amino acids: CASSQDWYRGNTGELFF.

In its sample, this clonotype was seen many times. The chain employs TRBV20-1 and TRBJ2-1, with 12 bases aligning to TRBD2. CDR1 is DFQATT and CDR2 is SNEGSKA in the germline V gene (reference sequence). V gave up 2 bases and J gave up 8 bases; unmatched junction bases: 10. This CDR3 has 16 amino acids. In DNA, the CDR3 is TGCAGTGCTAGATCTAGCGGGAGGGCCAATTTCGATGAGCAGTTCTTC. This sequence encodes CSARSSGRANFDEQFF.

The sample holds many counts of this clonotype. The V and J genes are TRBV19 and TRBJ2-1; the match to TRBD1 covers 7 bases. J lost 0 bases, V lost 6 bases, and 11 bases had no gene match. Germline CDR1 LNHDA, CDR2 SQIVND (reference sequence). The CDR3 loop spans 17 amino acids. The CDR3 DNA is TGTGCCAGTAGCCCCGACAGGGCGAGGAGCTCCTACAATGAGCAGTTCTTC. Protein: CASSPDRARSSYNEQFF.

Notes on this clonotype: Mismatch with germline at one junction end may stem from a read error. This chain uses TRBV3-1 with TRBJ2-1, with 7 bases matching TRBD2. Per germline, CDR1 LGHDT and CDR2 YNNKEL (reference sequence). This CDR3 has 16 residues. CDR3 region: CASSERSAGVPNEQFF. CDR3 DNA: TGCGCCAGCAGTGAGAGATCCGCGGGAGTCCCGAATGAGCAGTTCTTC.

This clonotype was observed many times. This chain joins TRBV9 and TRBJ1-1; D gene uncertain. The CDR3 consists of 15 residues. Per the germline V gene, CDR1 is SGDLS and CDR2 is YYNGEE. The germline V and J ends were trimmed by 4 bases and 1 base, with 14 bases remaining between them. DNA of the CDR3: TGTGCCAGCAGCCCCCATCTGGGGTCGAACACTGAAGCTTTCTTT. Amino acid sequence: CASSPHLGSNTEAFF.

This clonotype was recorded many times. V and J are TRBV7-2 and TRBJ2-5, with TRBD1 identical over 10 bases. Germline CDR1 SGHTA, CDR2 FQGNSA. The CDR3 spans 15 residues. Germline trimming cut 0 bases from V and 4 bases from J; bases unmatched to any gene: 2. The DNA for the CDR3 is TGTGCCAGCAGCTTAGCGGGGACAGGGGTAGAGACCCAGTACTTC. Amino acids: CASSLAGTGVETQYF. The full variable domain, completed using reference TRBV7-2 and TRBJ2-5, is GAGVSQSPSNKVTEKGKDVELRCDPISGHTALYWYRQSLGQGLEFLIYFQGNSAPDKSGLPSDRFSAERTGGSVSTLTIQRTQQEDSAVYLCASSLAGTGVETQYFGPGTRLLVL.

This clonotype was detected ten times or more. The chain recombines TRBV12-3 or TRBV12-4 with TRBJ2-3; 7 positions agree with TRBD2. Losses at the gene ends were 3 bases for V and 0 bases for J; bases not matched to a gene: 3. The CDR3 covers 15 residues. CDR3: CASSFGGGSTDTQYF. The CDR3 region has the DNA TGTGCCAGCAGTTTCGGCGGGGGAAGCACAGATACGCAGTATTTT.

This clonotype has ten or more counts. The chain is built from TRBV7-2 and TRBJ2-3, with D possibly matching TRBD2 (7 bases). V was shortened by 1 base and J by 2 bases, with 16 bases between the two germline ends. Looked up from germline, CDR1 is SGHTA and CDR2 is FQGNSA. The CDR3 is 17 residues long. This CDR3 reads CASSLGVRGPYTDTQYF. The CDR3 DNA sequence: TGTGCCAGCAGCTTAGGGGTGCGGGGGCCATACACAGATACGCAGTATTTT.

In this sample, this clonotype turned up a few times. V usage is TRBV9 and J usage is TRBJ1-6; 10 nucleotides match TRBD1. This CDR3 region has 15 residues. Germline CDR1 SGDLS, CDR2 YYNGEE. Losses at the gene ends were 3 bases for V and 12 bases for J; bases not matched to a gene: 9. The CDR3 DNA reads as TGTGCCAGCAGCGGAACCGGGACAGGGGTTCAACCCCTCCACTTT. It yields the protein CASSGTGTGVQPLHF.